Here is one T cell receptor (beta chain) with its context. The antigen remains undetermined. Expressed TCRB transcripts got sequenced, as all isolated RNA was reverse transcribed. TCRdb keeps only in-frame clones here, not all; method: immunoSEQ multiplex PCR. Among 600,000 to 700,000 clones listed, approximately 13% were seen once. Averaging roughly 100 mL, one heparinised blood draw was given by each donor. Based on CD45RO/CCR7/CD25/CD127/CD95/CD27, CD4+ regulatory, stem cell-like memory, naive and central memory cells were sorted. These data originate in a study of beta chain features in type 1 diabetes. Study observations and caveats: Naive, central memory and regulatory TCRB repertoires appeared more similar among patients than healthy donors. Shorter TCRB CDR3s, moderately but significantly so, marked every one of the four CD4+ subsets in Type 1 diabetes patients.

Trimming took 5 bases from V and 7 from J, leaving 11 bases between them. Germline lookup yields CDR1 MNHEY and CDR2 SVGAGI. The CDR3 sequence is 12 residues long. This clonotype originated in a young man with type 1 diabetes. The source material was naive CD4+ T cells from blood. The chain links TRBV6-5 to TRBJ1-2, with unresolved D. CDR3 residues: CASSHANGGYTF. The CDR3 DNA reads TGTGCCAGCAGTCACGCTAATGGTGGCTACACCTTC.